This T cell receptor (beta chain) was identified in a study of blood T cell repertoires in COVID-19. Whole-study context: From T cells, B-cell-depleted T cells, or PBMCs came the material, which was cDNA or gDNA.

As handled by the study authors: Scientists estimated how many nucleated cells there were by amplifying reference gene primers. TCRdb's copy holds only in-frame clones and misses some; the assay was immunoSEQ multiplex PCR. V, J and clone size reflect that table, while D and trimming were determined from the DNA. The data show 100,000 or so clones, around four fifths seen once. This CDR3 contains 15 residues. From germline, CDR1 is MNHEY and CDR2 SVGEGT. Trimming took 5 bases from V and 10 from J, leaving 23 bases between them. The source is a woman in her sixties or seventies with active or convalescent COVID-19. The rearrangement joins TRBV6-2 or TRBV6-3 to TRBJ2-5; D is perhaps TRBD1 (6 bases). Sequenced material: peripheral blood. CDR3 in amino acids: CASSPRDTNNWGQYF. The CDR3 DNA is TGTGCCAGCAGTCCCCGGGACACCAATAACTGGGGCCAGTACTTC.